This T cell receptor (beta chain) was obtained from a study of a mutant IDH1 vaccine in newly diagnosed glioma. As for the study in general: Treatment recipients were about 60% male and around 40% female, and their mean age was roughly 44 years.

V shed 3 bases and J shed 1 base, with 6 bases lying between them. CDR1 MNHEY and CDR2 SMNVEV come from the germline V gene (reference sequence). CDR3 length equals 13 residues. Time point specified: week 23, last vaccination. One vaccine dose held 300 ug of mutant IDH1 20-mer peptide and came with topical imiquimod. Donor tumors were new WHO grade 3 or 4 IDH1-mutant, ATRX-lost astrocytomas. Here immunoSEQ multiplex PCR was the method, and the copy in TCRdb shows in-frame clones only, minus some. The sample consists of roughly 36,000 clones, 70% to 90% of them appearing once. On this clone: What it binds is not known.

The rearrangement uses TRBV27 and TRBJ1-2; D not resolved. The source is a man aged 40-49 years with glioma. This specimen was PBMCs, taken from a glioma patient whose treatment included an IDH1 peptide vaccine. CDR3 coding DNA: TGTGCCAGCAGTTTCGGGTTTAACTATGGCTACACCTTC. Translated: CASSFGFNYGYTF.